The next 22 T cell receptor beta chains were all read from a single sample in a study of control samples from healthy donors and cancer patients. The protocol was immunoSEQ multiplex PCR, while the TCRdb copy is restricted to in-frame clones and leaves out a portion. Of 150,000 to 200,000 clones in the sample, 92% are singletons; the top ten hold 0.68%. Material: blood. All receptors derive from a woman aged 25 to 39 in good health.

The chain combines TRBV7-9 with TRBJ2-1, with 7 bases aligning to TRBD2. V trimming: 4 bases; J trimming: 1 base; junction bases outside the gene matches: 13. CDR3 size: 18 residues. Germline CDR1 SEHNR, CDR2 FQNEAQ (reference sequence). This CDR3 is CASSSLVFRGSSYNEQFF. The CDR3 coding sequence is TGTGCCAGCAGCTCCCTCGTGTTCCGCGGGAGTTCCTACAATGAGCAGTTCTTC. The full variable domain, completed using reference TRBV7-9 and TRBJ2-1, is DTGVSQNPRHKITKRGQNVTFRCDPISEHNRLYWYRQTLGQGPEFLTYFQNEAQLEKSRLLSDRFSAERPKGSFSTLEIQRTEQGDSAMYLCASSSLVFRGSSYNEQFFGPGTRLTVL.

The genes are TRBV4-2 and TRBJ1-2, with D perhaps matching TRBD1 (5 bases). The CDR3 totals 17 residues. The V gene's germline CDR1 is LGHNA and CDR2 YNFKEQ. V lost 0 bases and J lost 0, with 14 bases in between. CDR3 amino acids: CASSQDGEGFPNYGYTF. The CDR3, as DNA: TGTGCCAGCAGCCAAGATGGTGAGGGGTTCCCTAACTATGGCTACACCTTC.

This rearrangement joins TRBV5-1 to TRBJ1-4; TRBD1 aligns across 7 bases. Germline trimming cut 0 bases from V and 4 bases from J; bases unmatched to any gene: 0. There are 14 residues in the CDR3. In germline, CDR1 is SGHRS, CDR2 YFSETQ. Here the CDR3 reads CASSLGDSNEKLFF. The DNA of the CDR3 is TGCGCCAGCAGCTTGGGGGACAGTAATGAAAAACTGTTTTTT.

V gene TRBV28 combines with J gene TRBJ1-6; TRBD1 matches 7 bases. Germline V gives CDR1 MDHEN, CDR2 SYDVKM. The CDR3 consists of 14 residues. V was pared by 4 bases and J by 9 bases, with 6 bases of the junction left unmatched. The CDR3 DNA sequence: TGTGCCAGCAGTTCGCAGGGGGGAGGTTCACCCCTCCACTTT. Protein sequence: CASSSQGGGSPLHF. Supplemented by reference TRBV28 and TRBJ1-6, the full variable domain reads DVKVTQSSRYLVKRTGEKVFLECVQDMDHENMFWYRQDPGLGLRLIYFSYDVKMKEKGDIPEGYSVSREKKERFSLILESASTNQTSMYLCASSSQGGGSPLHFGNGTRLTVT.

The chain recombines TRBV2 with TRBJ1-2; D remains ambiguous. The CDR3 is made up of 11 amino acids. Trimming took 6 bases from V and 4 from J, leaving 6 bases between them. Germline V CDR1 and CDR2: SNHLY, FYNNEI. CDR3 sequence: CASRGIYGYTF. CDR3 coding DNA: TGTGCCAGCAGGGGAATCTATGGCTACACCTTC.

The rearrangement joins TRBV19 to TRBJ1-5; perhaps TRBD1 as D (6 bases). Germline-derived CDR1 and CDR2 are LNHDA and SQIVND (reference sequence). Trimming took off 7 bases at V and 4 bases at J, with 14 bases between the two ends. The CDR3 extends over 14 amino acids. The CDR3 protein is CASKTRQANQPQHF. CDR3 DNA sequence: TGTGCCAGTAAGACCCGACAGGCAAATCAGCCCCAGCATTTT.

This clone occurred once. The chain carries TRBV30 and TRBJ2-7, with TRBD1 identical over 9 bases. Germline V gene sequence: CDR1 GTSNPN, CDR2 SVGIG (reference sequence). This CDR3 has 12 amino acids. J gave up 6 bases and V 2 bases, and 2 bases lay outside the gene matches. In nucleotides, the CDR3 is TGTGCCTGGAGTAGGGACAGGGCCGAGCAGTACTTC. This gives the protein CAWSRDRAEQYF.

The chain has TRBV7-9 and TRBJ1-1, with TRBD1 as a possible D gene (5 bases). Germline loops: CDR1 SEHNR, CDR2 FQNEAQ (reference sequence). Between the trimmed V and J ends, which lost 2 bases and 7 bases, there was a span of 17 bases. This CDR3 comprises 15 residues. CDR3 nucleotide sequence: TGTGCCAGCAGCTTATTCAGGGCAGGACCAAATGAAGCTTTCTTT. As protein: CASSLFRAGPNEAFF.

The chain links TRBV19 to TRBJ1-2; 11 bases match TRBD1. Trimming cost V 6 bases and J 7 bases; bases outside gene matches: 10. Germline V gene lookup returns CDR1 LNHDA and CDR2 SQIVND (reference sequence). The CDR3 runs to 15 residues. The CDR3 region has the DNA TGTGCCAGTAGGGGACAGGGGGAAGGGGCTTCTGGCTACACCTTC. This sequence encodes CASRGQGEGASGYTF.

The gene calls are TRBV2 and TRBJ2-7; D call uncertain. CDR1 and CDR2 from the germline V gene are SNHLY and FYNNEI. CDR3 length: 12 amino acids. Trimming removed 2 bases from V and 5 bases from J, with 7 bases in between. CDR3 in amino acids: CASSEIVDEQYF. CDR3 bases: TGTGCCAGCAGTGAAATAGTAGACGAGCAGTACTTC.

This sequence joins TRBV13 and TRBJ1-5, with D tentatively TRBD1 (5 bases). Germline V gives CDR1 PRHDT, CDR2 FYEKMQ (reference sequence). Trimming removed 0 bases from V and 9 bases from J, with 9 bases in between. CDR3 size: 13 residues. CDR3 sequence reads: CASSLGGEGPQHF. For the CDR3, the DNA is TGTGCCAGCAGCTTAGGAGGGGAAGGGCCCCAGCATTTT.

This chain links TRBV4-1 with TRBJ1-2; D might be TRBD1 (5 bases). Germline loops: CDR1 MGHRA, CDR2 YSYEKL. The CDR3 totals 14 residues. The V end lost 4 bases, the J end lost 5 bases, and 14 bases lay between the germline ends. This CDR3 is CASSPGQPEYGYTF. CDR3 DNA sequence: TGCGCCAGCAGCCCAGGGCAGCCCGAGTATGGCTACACCTTC.

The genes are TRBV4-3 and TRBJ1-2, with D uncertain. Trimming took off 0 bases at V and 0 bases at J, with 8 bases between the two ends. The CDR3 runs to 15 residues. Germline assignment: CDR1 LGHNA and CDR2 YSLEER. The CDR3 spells CASSQDHGANYGYTF. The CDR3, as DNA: TGCGCCAGCAGCCAAGATCACGGAGCTAACTATGGCTACACCTTC.

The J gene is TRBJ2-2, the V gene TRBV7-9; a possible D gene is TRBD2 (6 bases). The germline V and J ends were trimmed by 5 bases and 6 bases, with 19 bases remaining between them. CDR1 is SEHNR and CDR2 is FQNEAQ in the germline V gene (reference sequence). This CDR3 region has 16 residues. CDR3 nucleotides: TGTGCCAGCAGCCCAGCCGGGAGTCGGCCCGCCGGGGAGCTGTTTTTT. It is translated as CASSPAGSRPAGELFF.

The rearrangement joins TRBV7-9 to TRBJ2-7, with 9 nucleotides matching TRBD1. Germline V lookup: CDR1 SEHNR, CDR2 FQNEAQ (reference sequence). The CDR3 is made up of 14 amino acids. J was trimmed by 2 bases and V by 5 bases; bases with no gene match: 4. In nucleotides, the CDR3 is TGTGCCAGCAGCCCGGGACAGGGTCCCTACGAGCAGTACTTC. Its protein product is CASSPGQGPYEQYF.

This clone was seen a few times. For the CDR3, the DNA is TGTGCCAGCAGTTTATTAAGCGGTTATAGCAATCAGCCCCAGCATTTT. This sequence encodes CASSLLSGYSNQPQHF. This sequence joins TRBV28 and TRBJ1-5; D unclear. CDR1 is MDHEN, CDR2 SYDVKM, per germline. V was cut by 1 base and J by 0 bases, with 10 bases left in between. The length of the CDR3 is 16 residues.

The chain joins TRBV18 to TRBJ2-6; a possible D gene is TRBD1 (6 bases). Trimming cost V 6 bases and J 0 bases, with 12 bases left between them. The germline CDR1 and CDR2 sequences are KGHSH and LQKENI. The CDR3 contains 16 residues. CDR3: CASSLDRSSGANVLTF. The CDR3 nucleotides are TGTGCCAGCTCCCTTGACAGGAGCTCTGGGGCCAACGTCCTGACTTTC.

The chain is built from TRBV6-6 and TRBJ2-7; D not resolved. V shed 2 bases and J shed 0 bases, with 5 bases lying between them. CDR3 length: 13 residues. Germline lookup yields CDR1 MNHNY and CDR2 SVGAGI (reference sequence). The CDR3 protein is CASSYTSSYEQYF. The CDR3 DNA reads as TGTGCCAGCAGTTACACGAGCTCCTACGAGCAGTACTTC.

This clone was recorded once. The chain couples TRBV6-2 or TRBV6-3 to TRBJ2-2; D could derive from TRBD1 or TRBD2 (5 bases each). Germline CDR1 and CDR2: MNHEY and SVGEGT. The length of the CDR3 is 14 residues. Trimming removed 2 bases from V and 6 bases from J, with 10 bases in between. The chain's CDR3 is CASSYERGSGELFF. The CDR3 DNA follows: TGTGCCAGCAGTTACGAGAGGGGCTCCGGGGAGCTGTTTTTT.

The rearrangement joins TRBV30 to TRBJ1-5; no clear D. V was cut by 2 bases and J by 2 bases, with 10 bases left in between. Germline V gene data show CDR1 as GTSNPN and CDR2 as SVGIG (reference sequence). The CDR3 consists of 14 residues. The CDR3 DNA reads TGTGCCTGGAGTATCCTTGGGGGCAATCAGCCCCAGCATTTT. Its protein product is CAWSILGGNQPQHF.

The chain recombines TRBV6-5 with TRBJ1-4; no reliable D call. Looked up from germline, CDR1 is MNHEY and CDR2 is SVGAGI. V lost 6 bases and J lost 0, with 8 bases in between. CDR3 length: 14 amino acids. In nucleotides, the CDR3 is TGTGCCAGCAGCAACTATGCAACTAATGAAAAACTGTTTTTT. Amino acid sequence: CASSNYATNEKLFF.

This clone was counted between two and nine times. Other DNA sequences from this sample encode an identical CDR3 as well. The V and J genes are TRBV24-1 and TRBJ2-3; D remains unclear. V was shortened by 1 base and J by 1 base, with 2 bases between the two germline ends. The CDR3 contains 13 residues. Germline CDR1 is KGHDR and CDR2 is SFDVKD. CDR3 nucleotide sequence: TGTGCCACCAGTGATTTTGGCACAGATACGCAGTATTTT. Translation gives CATSDFGTDTQYF.